This T cell receptor (beta chain) stems from a study of shared clonotypes between healthy human individuals. Some clones are missing from TCRdb's copy, which holds only in-frame ones; the method was immunoSEQ multiplex PCR. The sample yields 760,000 or so clones, approximately 96% seen once. Trimming removed 1 base from V and 3 bases from J, with 13 bases in between. CDR1 and CDR2 from the germline V gene are LGHNA and YSLEER. This CDR3 has 15 amino acids. The naive CD8 population came from CD45RO-negative cells selected for CCR7, without terminally differentiated effector memory CD45RA+ cells. This sequence was found in a man aged 30 to 39 in good health. Sequencing was done on a sample of naive CD8+ T cells sorted from blood. This sequence joins TRBV4-3 and TRBJ2-7; D possibly corresponds to TRBD2 (6 bases). The CDR3 region has the DNA TGCGCCAGCAGCCAAGTGAGTGGAGGGAACTACGAGCAGTACTTC. Translating gives CASSQVSGGNYEQYF.